These 30 T cell receptor beta chains were all obtained from the same sample, sequenced in a study of T-cell memory formation after mild COVID-19. TCRdb analysed the 5' RACE reads with MiXCR anew, one entry per CDR3 protein. The data contain hundreds of thousands of distinct CDR3 sequences, 15% to 20% of them seen just once; the ten biggest clones take up more than 20%. Specimen: PBMCs or a T cell subset sorted from them (not recorded which). The receptors were sampled from a man younger than 35 who had mild COVID-19 (a few samples of this study predate the infection). Cell type and time point are not known.

The chain recombines TRBV6-5 with TRBJ2-2, with 7 bases lining up with TRBD1. Germline V gene sequence: CDR1 MNHEY, CDR2 SVGAGI. Trimming at V came to 6 bases and at J to 9 bases, leaving 7 bases not matched to a gene. The CDR3 has 13 residues. CDR3 protein: CASSTQGFRELFF. The CDR3 nucleotides read TGTGCCAGCAGCACACAGGGGTTCAGGGAGCTGTTTTTT.

This clonotype was picked up a small number of times. This rearrangement joins TRBV7-9 to TRBJ1-1, with a tentative D call TRBD1 (5 bases). Germline V gene sequence: CDR1 SEHNR, CDR2 FQNEAQ (reference sequence). V shed 5 bases and J shed 2 bases, with 12 bases lying between them. CDR3 length equals 14 residues. For the CDR3, the DNA is TGTGCCAGCAGCCTCCTCAGGGACAACACTGAAGCTTTCTTT. This gives the protein CASSLLRDNTEAFF. Combining the CDR3 with reference TRBV7-9 and TRBJ1-1 gives the whole variable domain DTGVSQNPRHKITKRGQNVTFRCDPISEHNRLYWYRQTLGQGPEFLTYFQNEAQLEKSRLLSDRFSAERPKGSFSTLEIQRTEQGDSAMYLCASSLLRDNTEAFFGQGTRLTVV.

The chain carries TRBV4-2 and TRBJ2-1; tentative D call: TRBD2 (6 bases). CDR1 is LGHNA and CDR2 is YNFKEQ in the germline V gene. This CDR3 region has 14 residues. Trimming stripped 3 bases from V and 8 bases from J, with 14 bases between. CDR3 nucleotides: TGTGCCAGCAGCCAGGACACTAGCTTTGATGAGCAGTTCTTC. Amino acids: CASSQDTSFDEQFF.

This clonotype was seen a handful of times. This chain joins TRBV6-5 and TRBJ2-5, with a possible D match to TRBD1 (6 bases). Germline lookup yields CDR1 MNHEY and CDR2 SVGAGI. With 4 bases removed from V and 2 bases from J, the gap between germline ends came to 11 bases. The CDR3 is 14 residues long. CDR3 region: CASSSADRQETQYF. DNA of the CDR3: TGTGCCAGCAGTTCAGCAGACAGGCAAGAGACCCAGTACTTC.

The CDR3 sequence: CASSLGGTTPGATDTQYF. In DNA, the CDR3 is TGCGCCAGCAGCTTGGGCGGGACCACCCCGGGGGCGACAGATACGCAGTATTTT. The J gene is TRBJ2-3, the V gene TRBV5-1; D may be TRBD1 or TRBD2 (6 bases each). CDR3 length equals 18 residues. Per germline, CDR1 SGHRS and CDR2 YFSETQ. Trimming shortened V by 0 bases and J by 3 bases, and 20 bases separated the two germline ends.

This clonotype was seen a handful of times. The chain employs TRBV10-3 and TRBJ2-1; 8 nucleotides agree with TRBD1. Per the germline V gene, CDR1 is ENHRY and CDR2 is SYGVKD. V lost 6 bases, J lost 9 bases, and 19 bases stayed unmatched. The CDR3 covers 17 residues. CDR3: CAISRLGTGTGLGEQFF. DNA for the CDR3: TGTGCCATCAGCCGGCTCGGAACCGGGACAGGTCTAGGTGAGCAGTTCTTC.

V is TRBV13 and J is TRBJ2-4, with 9 bases identical to TRBD1. In germline, CDR1 is PRHDT, CDR2 FYEKMQ (reference sequence). The ends lost 5 bases at V and 6 bases at J; junction bases unmatched: 8. CDR3 size: 15 residues. Here the CDR3 DNA reads TGTGCCAGCAGCCCCCGGGACAGGGATGGAAACATTCAGTACTTC. Amino acid sequence: CASSPRDRDGNIQYF.

This sequence joins TRBV19 and TRBJ1-6, with 9 bases fitting TRBD1. This CDR3 has 13 residues. V lost 9 bases to trimming and J lost 7 bases; unmatched junction nucleotides: 4. Germline CDR1 reads LNHDA; CDR2 reads SQIVND (reference sequence). The CDR3 bases are TGTGCCAGCACCGGGACAGGGAATTCACCCCTCCACTTT. This translates into CASTGTGNSPLHF. The entire variable domain, with the rest obtained from reference TRBV19 and TRBJ1-6, is as follows: DGGITQSPKYLFRKEGQNVTLSCEQNLNHDAMYWYRQDPGQGLRLIYYSQIVNDFQKGDIAEGYSVSREKKESFPLTVTSAQKNPTAFYLCASTGTGNSPLHFGNGTRLTVT.

This clonotype was counted only a few times. V and J are TRBV7-3 and TRBJ2-7; D assignment may be TRBD1 or TRBD2 (5 bases each). CDR3 length: 13 amino acids. V lost 4 bases and J 5 bases, leaving 12 bases between the germline ends. CDR1 is SGHTA and CDR2 is FQGTGA in the germline V gene. The CDR3 DNA reads TGTGCCAGCAGCTCCTACGGGGCCAACGAGCAGTACGTC. Translation: CASSSYGANEQYV.

There are a few counts of this clonotype. This chain uses TRBV6-2 or TRBV6-3 with TRBJ2-5, with 9 bases fitting TRBD1. CDR3 size: 18 residues. Germline CDR1 MNHEY, CDR2 SVGEGT. The V gene end was trimmed by 2 bases and the J gene end by 4 bases; junction bases not matched to a gene: 14. The CDR3 sequence is CASSYGIHTGTGRETQYF. The CDR3 DNA sequence: TGTGCCAGCAGTTACGGGATCCATACCGGGACAGGGCGAGAGACCCAGTACTTC.

This clonotype was counted between two and nine times. The chain combines TRBV7-9 with TRBJ1-2; D perhaps matches TRBD1 (6 bases). Trimming stripped 2 bases from V and 7 bases from J, with 20 bases between. This CDR3 contains 16 residues. CDR1 is SEHNR and CDR2 is FQNEAQ in the germline V gene (reference sequence). This CDR3 reads CASSLNGGRGAAGYTF. The CDR3 region has the DNA TGTGCCAGCAGCTTAAACGGTGGCCGGGGGGCGGCTGGCTACACCTTC.

This clonotype was observed a single time. This chain connects TRBV6-2 or TRBV6-3 to TRBJ1-2, with D perhaps matching TRBD1 (5 bases). Trimming removed 1 base from V and 4 bases from J, with 7 bases in between. CDR3 length equals 13 residues. Germline CDR1 and CDR2: MNHEY and SVGEGT. The CDR3 loop is CASSYWDGYGYTF. For the CDR3, the DNA is TGTGCCAGCAGTTACTGGGACGGCTATGGCTACACCTTC.

This rearrangement joins TRBV2 to TRBJ2-7; D gene unclear. CDR1 is SNHLY and CDR2 is FYNNEI in the germline V gene. The CDR3 length is 15 residues. V was cut by 3 bases and J by 4 bases, with 16 bases left in between. For the CDR3, the DNA is TGTGCCAGCAGTGAGTTAGTGACCTATCAATACGAGCAGTACGTC. Translation gives CASSELVTYQYEQYV.

CDR3 nucleotides: TGTGCCAGTACCTCTTCGGCGAACACCGGGGAGCTGTTTTTT. Amino acids: CASTSSANTGELFF. The chain combines TRBV19 with TRBJ2-2; D uncertain. This CDR3 spans 14 amino acids. The germline gives CDR1 LNHDA, CDR2 SQIVND (reference sequence). The V and J ends lost 7 bases and 0 bases respectively, with 9 bases between them.

A few counts support this clonotype. The chain couples TRBV7-2 to TRBJ1-5; D gene uncertain. CDR3 length: 13 residues. Trimming stripped 1 base from V and 7 bases from J, with 8 bases between. Looked up from germline, CDR1 is SGHTA and CDR2 is FQGNSA. CDR3 DNA sequence: TGTGCCAGCAGCTTAGGGTCGGGACAGCCCCAGCATTTT. Residues: CASSLGSGQPQHF.

This clonotype was counted between two and nine times. The V call is TRBV20-1, the J call TRBJ2-5, with D perhaps TRBD1 or TRBD2 (5 bases each). This CDR3 has 11 amino acids. The V and J ends lost 6 bases and 5 bases respectively, with 10 bases between them. Germline CDR1 DFQATT, CDR2 SNEGSKA (reference sequence). CDR3 protein: CSATWGETQYF. In DNA form, the CDR3 reads TGCAGTGCAACTTGGGGGGAGACCCAGTACTTC.

In its sample, this clonotype was seen many times. The chain links TRBV6-6 to TRBJ2-3; 7 bases map to TRBD1. With V trimmed by 6 bases and J by 1 base, 10 bases remained unmatched. The CDR3 runs 16 residues. In germline, CDR1 is MNHNY, CDR2 SVGAGI (reference sequence). The CDR3 sequence is CASSKRQGLGTDTQYF. CDR3 sequence (DNA): TGTGCCAGCAGCAAAAGACAGGGTCTCGGCACAGATACGCAGTATTTT.

This chain joins TRBV10-3 and TRBJ2-3; no definite D call. The CDR3 covers 13 residues. CDR1 ENHRY and CDR2 SYGVKD come from the germline V gene. V lost 3 bases, J lost 0 bases, and 4 bases lay in between. DNA of the CDR3: TGTGCCATCAGTGATCCTAGCACAGATACGCAGTATTTT. Translated, it gives CAISDPSTDTQYF.

This chain uses TRBV20-1 with TRBJ2-1; 7 bases align to TRBD2. V gave up 3 bases and J gave up 5 bases; unmatched junction bases: 13. The CDR3 extends over 16 amino acids. Germline V lookup: CDR1 DFQATT, CDR2 SNEGSKA (reference sequence). CDR3 loop: CSASGAGQGPDNEQFF. CDR3 bases: TGCAGTGCTAGTGGAGCGGGGCAGGGTCCCGACAATGAGCAGTTCTTC.

The chain combines TRBV27 with TRBJ2-1, with D tentatively TRBD1 or TRBD2 (5 bases each). V lost 2 bases to trimming and J lost 6 bases, with 8 bases between them. This CDR3 is 13 amino acids long. The germline CDR1 and CDR2 sequences are MNHEY and SMNVEV (reference sequence). CDR3 bases: TGTGCCAGCAGTTTACCAGGGACCAATGAGCAGTTCTTC. Translating it yields CASSLPGTNEQFF.

V is TRBV24-1 and J is TRBJ2-5, with D possibly called TRBD1 or TRBD2 (6 bases each). This CDR3 has 15 amino acids. Germline-derived CDR1 and CDR2 are KGHDR and SFDVKD. V was trimmed by 8 bases and J by 2 bases, leaving 17 bases between them. CDR3 nucleotide sequence: TGTGCCACCATCACCCCCCGGGGGCAGCAAGAGACCCAGTACTTC. Its translation: CATITPRGQQETQYF.

This clonotype showed up just a few times. The chain combines TRBV7-2 with TRBJ2-7, with D possibly matching TRBD2 (6 bases). Germline V gene sequence: CDR1 SGHTA, CDR2 FQGNSA. CDR3 length: 13 amino acids. For the CDR3, the DNA is TGTGTCAGCAGCTCCTCCGCGGGATACGAGCAGTACGTC. Translated: CVSSSSAGYEQYV.

The chain uses TRBV10-3 and TRBJ1-2, with D perhaps matching TRBD1 (5 bases). Germline lookup yields CDR1 ENHRY and CDR2 SYGVKD. V was cut by 7 bases and J by 0 bases, with 9 bases left in between. The CDR3 runs to 13 residues. CDR3 bases: TGTGCCATCAATCCGGGGGCTAACTATGGCTACACCTTC. Encoded protein: CAINPGANYGYTF.

The rearrangement uses TRBV6-5 and TRBJ2-7; 11 positions agree with TRBD1. CDR1 is MNHEY, CDR2 SVGAGI, per germline. This CDR3 is 16 amino acids long. V shed 0 bases and J 5 bases; nucleotides not matched to a gene: 6. CDR3 coding DNA: TGTGCCAGCAGTTACTCTGGGACAGGGGGGTCCCACGAGCAGTACTTC. As protein: CASSYSGTGGSHEQYF.

The chain carries TRBV29-1 and TRBJ2-7, with a possible D match to TRBD2 (5 bases). The CDR3 consists of 11 residues. V lost 4 bases, J lost 7 bases, and 11 bases lay in between. CDR1 and CDR2 from the germline V gene are SQVTM and ANQGSEA. DNA of the CDR3: TGCAGCGTTGTAGAGGGTTATGAGCAGTACGTC. Translation gives CSVVEGYEQYV.

This clonotype was picked up a small number of times. The chain links TRBV6-2 or TRBV6-3 to TRBJ2-5, with D perhaps matching TRBD2 (5 bases). CDR3 size: 13 residues. Germline CDR1 and CDR2: MNHEY and SVGEGT. The V and J ends lost 6 bases and 5 bases respectively, with 13 bases between them. CDR3 nucleotides: TGTGCCAGCAGGGACTCCTCAAAGGAGACCCAGTACTTC. It specifies CASRDSSKETQYF.

This clonotype was recorded once. Germline and junction disagree at one end, which may indicate a read error. This rearrangement joins TRBV7-2 to TRBJ1-1; 8 bases are a match to TRBD1. The CDR3 totals 13 residues. Germline V CDR1 and CDR2: SGHTA, FQGNSA. CDR3 region: CAISRQGRTEAFF. CDR3 DNA sequence: TGTGCCATCAGCCGACAGGGGAGGACTGAAGCTTTCTTT.

This clonotype was picked up a small number of times. The V call is TRBV6-5, the J call TRBJ1-6, with 7 nucleotides matching TRBD1. Germline values: CDR1 MNHEY, CDR2 SVGAGI. V lost 0 bases to trimming and J lost 9 bases; unmatched junction nucleotides: 5. The CDR3 spans 15 residues. The CDR3 here is CASSYSEAGGSPLHF. CDR3 DNA sequence: TGTGCCAGCAGTTACTCTGAGGCAGGGGGTTCACCCCTCCACTTT.

This clonotype was seen only a few times. V gene TRBV25-1 combines with J gene TRBJ2-5; TRBD2 might be the D (5 bases). V was shortened by 5 bases and J by 5 bases, with 12 bases between the two germline ends. CDR3 length equals 13 residues. The germline CDR1 and CDR2 sequences are MGHDK and SYGVNS. The CDR3 here is CASSSQAGETQYF. The CDR3 DNA follows: TGTGCCAGCAGTAGTCAGGCGGGTGAGACCCAGTACTTC.

This clonotype has just a few counts. The chain links TRBV20-1 to TRBJ1-1; 9 bases match TRBD1. This CDR3 comprises 14 residues. Looked up from germline, CDR1 is DFQATT and CDR2 is SNEGSKA (reference sequence). J gave up 1 base and V 5 bases, and 5 bases lay outside the gene matches. The CDR3 loop reads CSALGTGRNTEAFF. In nucleotides, the CDR3 is TGCAGTGCTTTGGGGACAGGGAGGAACACTGAAGCTTTCTTT.